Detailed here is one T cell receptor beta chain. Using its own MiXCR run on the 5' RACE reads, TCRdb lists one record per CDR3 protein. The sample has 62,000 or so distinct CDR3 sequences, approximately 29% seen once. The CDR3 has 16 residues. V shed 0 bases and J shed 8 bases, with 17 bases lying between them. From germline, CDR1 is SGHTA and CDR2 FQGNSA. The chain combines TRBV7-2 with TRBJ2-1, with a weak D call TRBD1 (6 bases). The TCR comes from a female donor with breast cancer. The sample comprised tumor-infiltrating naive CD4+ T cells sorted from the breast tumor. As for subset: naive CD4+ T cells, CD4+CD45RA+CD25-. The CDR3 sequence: CASSLAPTGRVDEQFF. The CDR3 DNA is TGTGCCAGCAGCTTAGCCCCAACAGGGAGAGTTGATGAGCAGTTCTTC.